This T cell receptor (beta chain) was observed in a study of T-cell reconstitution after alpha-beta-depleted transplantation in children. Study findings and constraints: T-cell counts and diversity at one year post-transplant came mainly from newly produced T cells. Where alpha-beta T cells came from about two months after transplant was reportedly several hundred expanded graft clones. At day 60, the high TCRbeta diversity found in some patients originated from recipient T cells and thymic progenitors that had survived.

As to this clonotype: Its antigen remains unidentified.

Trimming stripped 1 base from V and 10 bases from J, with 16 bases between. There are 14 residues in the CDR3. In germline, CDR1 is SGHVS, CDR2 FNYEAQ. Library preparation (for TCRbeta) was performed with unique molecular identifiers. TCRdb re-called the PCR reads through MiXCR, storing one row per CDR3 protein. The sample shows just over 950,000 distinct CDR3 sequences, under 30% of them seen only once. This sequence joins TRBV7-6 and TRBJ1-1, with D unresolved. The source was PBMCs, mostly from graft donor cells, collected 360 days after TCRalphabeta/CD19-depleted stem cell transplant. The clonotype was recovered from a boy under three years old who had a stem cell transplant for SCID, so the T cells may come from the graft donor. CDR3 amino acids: CASSLVGSGRAAFF. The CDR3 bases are TGTGCCAGCAGCTTAGTTGGCTCCGGTAGGGCAGCTTTCTTT.